A selection of T cell receptor beta chains follows, all from one sample in a study of T-cell reconstitution after alpha-beta-depleted transplantation in children. TCRdb independently ran MiXCR on the PCR reads; one entry per CDR3 protein. Of under 300,000 distinct CDR3 sequences listed, more than 9% were seen once; the top ten hold about a quarter. The sequencing here drew on peripheral blood, taken 180 days after TCRalphabeta/CD19-depleted stem cell transplant. The receptors stem from a male patient aged 2-15 years who had a stem cell transplant for chronic granulomatous disease, so the T cells may come from the graft donor. CDR3s include the opening cysteine and the closing phenylalanine or tryptophan. The D gene is left open where the match is weak. The size field is filled for only some rows; it gives once, few, many or a size class.

clone_size: many
v_call: TRBV5-1
d_call: -
j_call: TRBJ1-5
cdr3_nt: TGCGCCAGCAGCTTGGGGGGGAATAGCAATCAGCCCCAGCATTTT
cdr3_aa: CASSLGGNSNQPQHF

clone_size: many
v_call: TRBV20-1
d_call: -
j_call: TRBJ2-7
cdr3_nt: TGCAGTGCTACCGACTACGAGCAGTACTTC
cdr3_aa: CSATDYEQYF

clone_size: many
v_call: TRBV12-3/TRBV12-4
d_call: TRBD1
j_call: TRBJ1-2
cdr3_nt: TGTGCCAGCAGTTTCCCAGGGGGCGGCTATGGCTACACCTTC
cdr3_aa: CASSFPGGGYGYTF

clone_size: many
v_call: TRBV7-9
d_call: TRBD1
j_call: TRBJ2-7
cdr3_nt: TGTGCCAGCAGCTTAGCGGGGACAGGGGGCGCGGCCTACGAGCAGTACTTC
cdr3_aa: CASSLAGTGGAAYEQYF

clone_size: many
v_call: TRBV7-2
d_call: -
j_call: TRBJ2-1
cdr3_nt: TGTGCCAGCAGCCAGGACCGTAATGAGCAGTTCTTC
cdr3_aa: CASSQDRNEQFF

clone_size: many
v_call: TRBV11-1
d_call: TRBD2
j_call: TRBJ2-1
cdr3_nt: TGTGCCAGCAGCTTATCTCCTAGCGGGAGCGGTACCTACAATGAGCAGTTCTTC
cdr3_aa: CASSLSPSGSGTYNEQFF

clone_size: many
v_call: TRBV27
d_call: -
j_call: TRBJ2-1
cdr3_nt: TGTGCCAGCGTCGGCCGCAGAGAATTTTACAATGAGCAGTTCTTC
cdr3_aa: CASVGRREFYNEQFF

clone_size: many
v_call: TRBV10-3
d_call: TRBD1
j_call: TRBJ2-7
cdr3_nt: TGTGCCATCAGTGAGGCGGACAGGGGCCCCTACGAGCAGTACTTC
cdr3_aa: CAISEADRGPYEQYF

clone_size: many
v_call: TRBV7-2
d_call: -
j_call: TRBJ2-3
cdr3_nt: TGTGCCAGCAGCTTAGTGGCGGTTCTCACAGATACGCAGTATTTT
cdr3_aa: CASSLVAVLTDTQYF

clone_size: many
v_call: TRBV5-1
d_call: -
j_call: TRBJ2-5
cdr3_nt: TGCGCCAGCAGCTTGGGGGGGTCCCCTCAAGAGACCCAGTACTTC
cdr3_aa: CASSLGGSPQETQYF

clone_size: many
v_call: TRBV28
d_call: -
j_call: TRBJ2-5
cdr3_nt: TGTGCCAGCAGTCCCAACATGTTCGGAGAGACCCAGTACTTC
cdr3_aa: CASSPNMFGETQYF

clone_size: few
v_call: TRBV25-1
d_call: -
j_call: TRBJ1-1
cdr3_nt: TGTGCCAGCAGTGAATTTGGTCAGATGAACACTGAAGCTTTCTTT
cdr3_aa: CASSEFGQMNTEAFF

clone_size: many
v_call: TRBV20-1
d_call: TRBD2
j_call: TRBJ2-7
cdr3_nt: TGCAGTGCCCTCCGAGCGGGAGAGCCAAACTACGAGCAGTACTTC
cdr3_aa: CSALRAGEPNYEQYF

clone_size: many
v_call: TRBV29-1
d_call: -
j_call: TRBJ2-3
cdr3_nt: TGCAGCGTTGAGGGGCGGAGTAGCACAGATACGCAGTATTTT
cdr3_aa: CSVEGRSSTDTQYF

clone_size: few
v_call: TRBV2
d_call: -
j_call: TRBJ2-2
cdr3_nt: TGTGCCAGCAGTGAAGAGATCGGGGAGCTGTTTTTT
cdr3_aa: CASSEEIGELFF

clone_size: many
v_call: TRBV4-3
d_call: TRBD2
j_call: TRBJ2-1
cdr3_nt: TGCGCCAGCAGCCTAAAGCCGCTAGCGGGGCGCTACAATGAGCAGTTCTTC
cdr3_aa: CASSLKPLAGRYNEQFF

clone_size: many
v_call: TRBV12-3/TRBV12-4
d_call: TRBD2
j_call: TRBJ2-2
cdr3_nt: TGTGCCAGCAGACGCATAGGACTAGCGGTTAACACCGGGGAGCTGTTTTTT
cdr3_aa: CASRRIGLAVNTGELFF

clone_size: few
v_call: TRBV7-2
d_call: TRBD2
j_call: TRBJ2-7
cdr3_nt: TGTGCCAGCAGCCCGAGCGGGGGGGCAGGATACGAGCAGTACTTC
cdr3_aa: CASSPSGGAGYEQYF

clone_size: -
v_call: TRBV5-6
d_call: -
j_call: TRBJ1-1
cdr3_nt: TGTGCCAGCAGCTGGGCTGGCACTGAAGCTTTCTTT
cdr3_aa: CASSWAGTEAFF

clone_size: many
v_call: TRBV15
d_call: TRBD2
j_call: TRBJ2-7
cdr3_nt: TGTGCCACCAGCAGAGATTCGGCCTCTACTAGCGGGTATACCTACGAGCAGTACTTC
cdr3_aa: CATSRDSASTSGYTYEQYF

clone_size: many
v_call: TRBV20-1
d_call: -
j_call: TRBJ2-7
cdr3_nt: TGCAGTGCTAGCGATCACGAGCAGTACTTC
cdr3_aa: CSASDHEQYF

clone_size: many
v_call: TRBV5-1
d_call: -
j_call: TRBJ2-7
cdr3_nt: TGCGCCAGCAGCAGGGAGCCGAGCTCCTACGAGCAGTACTTC
cdr3_aa: CASSREPSSYEQYF

clone_size: many
v_call: TRBV7-2
d_call: TRBD1
j_call: TRBJ1-2
cdr3_nt: TGTGCCAGCAGCGCCCCGGGACAGGGGGCAAATGGCTACACCTTC
cdr3_aa: CASSAPGQGANGYTF

clone_size: many
v_call: TRBV29-1
d_call: -
j_call: TRBJ1-1
cdr3_nt: TGCAGCGCAAGCCGGGACATCGAAGCTTTCTTT
cdr3_aa: CSASRDIEAFF

clone_size: many
v_call: TRBV4-1
d_call: -
j_call: TRBJ2-5
cdr3_nt: TGCGCCAGCAGCCAAGATCGTCCCAGCCTCGAGACCCAGTACTTC
cdr3_aa: CASSQDRPSLETQYF

clone_size: many
v_call: TRBV5-1
d_call: -
j_call: TRBJ2-7
cdr3_nt: TGCGCCAGCAGCTTGGAGTTGGGGGGATACTACGAGCAGTACTTC
cdr3_aa: CASSLELGGYYEQYF

clone_size: many
v_call: TRBV12-5
d_call: -
j_call: TRBJ2-6
cdr3_nt: TGTGCTAGTGGTTTGCCGACGGACTGGGTCGGCGGGGCCAACGTCCTGACTTTC
cdr3_aa: CASGLPTDWVGGANVLTF

clone_size: many
v_call: TRBV29-1
d_call: -
j_call: TRBJ1-1
cdr3_nt: TGCAGCGTTGAAGATTTCGGGGCAACAGCTTTCTTT
cdr3_aa: CSVEDFGATAFF

clone_size: many
v_call: TRBV6-4
d_call: -
j_call: TRBJ2-1
cdr3_nt: TGTGCCAGCAGTGACTCTAGCCTTACTAGTCGGTATGAGCAGTTCTTC
cdr3_aa: CASSDSSLTSRYEQFF

clone_size: -
v_call: TRBV12-3/TRBV12-4
d_call: TRBD1
j_call: TRBJ1-4
cdr3_nt: TGTGCCAGCATGGGGGGGGGACAGGGAAATGAAAAACTGTTTTTT
cdr3_aa: CASMGGGQGNEKLFF

clone_size: many
v_call: TRBV20-1
d_call: TRBD1
j_call: TRBJ1-6
cdr3_nt: TGCAGTGCGAGGGACAGGGGAGGTTCCTATAATTCACCCCTCCACTTT
cdr3_aa: CSARDRGGSYNSPLHF

clone_size: many
v_call: TRBV20-1
d_call: -
j_call: TRBJ1-2
cdr3_nt: TGCAGTGCCGTGATTTCGAGTGGCTACACCTTC
cdr3_aa: CSAVISSGYTF

clone_size: many
v_call: TRBV20-1
d_call: -
j_call: TRBJ1-2
cdr3_nt: TGCAGTGCAACTGACAGGAGCTATGGCTACACCTTC
cdr3_aa: CSATDRSYGYTF

clone_size: many
v_call: TRBV11-1
d_call: -
j_call: TRBJ2-7
cdr3_nt: TGTGCCAGCAGCTTAAGGTATCCCCAGAAGACCTACGAGCAGTACTTC
cdr3_aa: CASSLRYPQKTYEQYF

clone_size: many
v_call: TRBV15
d_call: -
j_call: TRBJ1-5
cdr3_nt: TGTGCCACCAGCAGAGCCGACAGTCTATATCAGCCCCAGCATTTT
cdr3_aa: CATSRADSLYQPQHF

clone_size: many
v_call: TRBV20-1
d_call: -
j_call: TRBJ2-5
cdr3_nt: TGCAGTGCTAGAGATCCTGGCGGGACACTCCAAGAGACCCAGTACTTC
cdr3_aa: CSARDPGGTLQETQYF

clone_size: many
v_call: TRBV5-1
d_call: TRBD1
j_call: TRBJ2-4
cdr3_nt: TGCGCCAGCAGCTTGTCAGGGACAGGGGAGAGGGCCAAAAACATTCAGTACTTC
cdr3_aa: CASSLSGTGERAKNIQYF